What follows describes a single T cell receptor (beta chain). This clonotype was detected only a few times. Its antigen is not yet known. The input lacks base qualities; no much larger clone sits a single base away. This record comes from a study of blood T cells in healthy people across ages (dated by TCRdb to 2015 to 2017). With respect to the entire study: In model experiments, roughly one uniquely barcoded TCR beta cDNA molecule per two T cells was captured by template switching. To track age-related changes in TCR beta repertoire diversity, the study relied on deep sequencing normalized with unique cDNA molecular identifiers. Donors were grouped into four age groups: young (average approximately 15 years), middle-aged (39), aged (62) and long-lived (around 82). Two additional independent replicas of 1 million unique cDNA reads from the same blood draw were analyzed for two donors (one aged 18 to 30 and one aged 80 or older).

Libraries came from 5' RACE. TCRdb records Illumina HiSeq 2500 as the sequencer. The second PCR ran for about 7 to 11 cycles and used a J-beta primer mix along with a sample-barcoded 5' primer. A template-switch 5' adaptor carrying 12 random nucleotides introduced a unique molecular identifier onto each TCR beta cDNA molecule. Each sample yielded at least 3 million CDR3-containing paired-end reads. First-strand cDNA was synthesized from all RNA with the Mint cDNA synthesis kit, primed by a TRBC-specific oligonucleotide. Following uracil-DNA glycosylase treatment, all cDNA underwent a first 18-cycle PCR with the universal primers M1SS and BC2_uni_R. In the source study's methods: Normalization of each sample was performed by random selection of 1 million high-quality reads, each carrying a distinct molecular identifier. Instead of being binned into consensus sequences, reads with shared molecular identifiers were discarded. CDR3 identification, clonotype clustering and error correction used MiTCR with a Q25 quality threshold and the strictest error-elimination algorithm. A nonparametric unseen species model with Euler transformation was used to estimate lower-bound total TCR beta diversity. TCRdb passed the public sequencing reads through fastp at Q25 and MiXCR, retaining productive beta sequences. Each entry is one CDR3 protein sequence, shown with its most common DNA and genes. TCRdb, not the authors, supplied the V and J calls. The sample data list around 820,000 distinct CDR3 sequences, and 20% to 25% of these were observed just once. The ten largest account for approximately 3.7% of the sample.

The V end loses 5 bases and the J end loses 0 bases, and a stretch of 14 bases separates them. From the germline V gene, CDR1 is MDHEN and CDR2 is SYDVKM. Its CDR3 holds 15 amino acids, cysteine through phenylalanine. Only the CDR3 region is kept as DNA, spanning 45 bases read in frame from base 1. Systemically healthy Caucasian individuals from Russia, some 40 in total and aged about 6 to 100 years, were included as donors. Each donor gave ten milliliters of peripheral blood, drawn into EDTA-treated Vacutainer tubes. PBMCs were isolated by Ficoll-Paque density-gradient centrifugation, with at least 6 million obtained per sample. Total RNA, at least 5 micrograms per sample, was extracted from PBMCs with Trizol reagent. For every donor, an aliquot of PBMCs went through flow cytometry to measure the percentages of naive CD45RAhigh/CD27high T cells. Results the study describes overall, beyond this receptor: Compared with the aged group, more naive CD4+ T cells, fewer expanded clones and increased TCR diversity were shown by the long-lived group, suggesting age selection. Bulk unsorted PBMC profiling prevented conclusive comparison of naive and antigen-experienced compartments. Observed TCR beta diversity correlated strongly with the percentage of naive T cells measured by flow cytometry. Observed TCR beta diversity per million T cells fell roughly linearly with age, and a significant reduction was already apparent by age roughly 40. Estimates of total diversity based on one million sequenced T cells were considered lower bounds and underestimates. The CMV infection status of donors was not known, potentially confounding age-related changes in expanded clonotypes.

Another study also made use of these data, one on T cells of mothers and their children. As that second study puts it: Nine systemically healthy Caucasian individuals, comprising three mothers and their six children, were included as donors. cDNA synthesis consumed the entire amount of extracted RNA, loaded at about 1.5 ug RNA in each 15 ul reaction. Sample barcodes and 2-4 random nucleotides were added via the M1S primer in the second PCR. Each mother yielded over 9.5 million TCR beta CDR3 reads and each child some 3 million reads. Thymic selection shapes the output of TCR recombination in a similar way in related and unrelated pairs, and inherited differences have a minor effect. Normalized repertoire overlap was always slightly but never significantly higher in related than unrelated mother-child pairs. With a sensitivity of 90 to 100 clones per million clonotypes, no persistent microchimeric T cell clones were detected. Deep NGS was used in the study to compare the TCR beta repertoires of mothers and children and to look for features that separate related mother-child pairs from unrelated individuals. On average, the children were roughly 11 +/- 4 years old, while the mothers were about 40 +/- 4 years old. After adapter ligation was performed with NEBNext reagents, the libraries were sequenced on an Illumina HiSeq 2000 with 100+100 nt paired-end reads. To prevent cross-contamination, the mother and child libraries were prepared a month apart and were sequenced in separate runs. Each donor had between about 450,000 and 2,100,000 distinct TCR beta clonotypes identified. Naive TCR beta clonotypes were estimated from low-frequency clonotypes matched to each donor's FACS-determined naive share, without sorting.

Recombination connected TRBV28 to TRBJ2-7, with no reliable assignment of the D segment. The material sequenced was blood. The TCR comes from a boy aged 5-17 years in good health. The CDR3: CASSHMAASSYEQYF. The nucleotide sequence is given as TGTGCCAGCAGTCATATGGCGGCGAGCTCCTACGAGCAGTACTTC.